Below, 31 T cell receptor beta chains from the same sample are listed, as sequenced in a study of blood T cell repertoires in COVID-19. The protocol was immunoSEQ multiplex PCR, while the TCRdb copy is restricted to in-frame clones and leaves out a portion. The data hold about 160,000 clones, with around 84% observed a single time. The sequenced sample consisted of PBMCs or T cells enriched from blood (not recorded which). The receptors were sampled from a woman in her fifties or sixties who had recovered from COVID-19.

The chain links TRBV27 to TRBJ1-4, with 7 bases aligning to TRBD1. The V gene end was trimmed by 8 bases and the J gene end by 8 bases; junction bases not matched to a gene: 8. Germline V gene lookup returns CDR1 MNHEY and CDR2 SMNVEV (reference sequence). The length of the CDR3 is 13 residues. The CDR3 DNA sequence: TGTGCCAGCTCAAGGGGGCCGCAGGAAAAACTGTTTTTT. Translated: CASSRGPQEKLFF.

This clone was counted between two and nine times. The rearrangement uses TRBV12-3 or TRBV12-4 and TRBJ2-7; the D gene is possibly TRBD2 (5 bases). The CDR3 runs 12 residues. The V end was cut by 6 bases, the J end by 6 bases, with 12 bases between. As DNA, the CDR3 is TGTGCCAGCAGCCACGGTGAGGGCGAGCAGTACTTC. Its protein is CASSHGEGEQYF.

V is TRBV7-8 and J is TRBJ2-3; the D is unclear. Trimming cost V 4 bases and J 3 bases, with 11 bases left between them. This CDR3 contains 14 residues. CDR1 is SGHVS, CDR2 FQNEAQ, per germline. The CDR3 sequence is CASSYYDGTDTQYF. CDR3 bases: TGTGCCAGCAGCTATTACGACGGGACAGATACGCAGTATTTT.

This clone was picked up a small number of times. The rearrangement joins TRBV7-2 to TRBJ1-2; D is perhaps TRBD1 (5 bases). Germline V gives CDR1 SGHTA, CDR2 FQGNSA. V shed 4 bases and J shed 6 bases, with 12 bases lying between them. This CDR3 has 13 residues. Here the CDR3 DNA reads TGTGCCAGCAGCTACCGTGGGGGGGATGGCTACACCTTC. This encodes CASSYRGGDGYTF.

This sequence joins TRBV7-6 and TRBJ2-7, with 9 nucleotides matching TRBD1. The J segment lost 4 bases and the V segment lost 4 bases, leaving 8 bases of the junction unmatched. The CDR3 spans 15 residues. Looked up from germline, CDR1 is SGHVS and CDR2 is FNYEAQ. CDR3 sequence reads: CASSSEQGAGYEQYF. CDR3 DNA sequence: TGTGCCAGCAGCTCCGAACAGGGGGCAGGTTACGAGCAGTACTTC.

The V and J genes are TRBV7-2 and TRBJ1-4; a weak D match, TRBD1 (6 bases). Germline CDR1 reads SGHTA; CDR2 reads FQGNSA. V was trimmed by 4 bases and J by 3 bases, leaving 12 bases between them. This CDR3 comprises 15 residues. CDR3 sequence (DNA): TGTGCCAGCAGCTCTCAGGGGATCCCTAATGAAAAACTGTTTTTT. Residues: CASSSQGIPNEKLFF.

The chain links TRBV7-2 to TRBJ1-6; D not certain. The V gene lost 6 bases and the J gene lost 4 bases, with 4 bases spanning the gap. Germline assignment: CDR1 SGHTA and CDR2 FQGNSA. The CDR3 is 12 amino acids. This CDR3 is CASSSYNSPLHF. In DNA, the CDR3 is TGTGCCAGCAGTTCTTATAATTCACCCCTCCACTTT.

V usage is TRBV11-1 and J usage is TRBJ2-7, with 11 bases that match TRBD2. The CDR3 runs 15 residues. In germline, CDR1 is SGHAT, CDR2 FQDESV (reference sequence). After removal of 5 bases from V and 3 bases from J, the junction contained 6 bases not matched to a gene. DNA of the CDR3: TGTGCCAGCAGCATGGGACTAGCGGACCTCTACGAGCAGTACTTC. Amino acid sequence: CASSMGLADLYEQYF.

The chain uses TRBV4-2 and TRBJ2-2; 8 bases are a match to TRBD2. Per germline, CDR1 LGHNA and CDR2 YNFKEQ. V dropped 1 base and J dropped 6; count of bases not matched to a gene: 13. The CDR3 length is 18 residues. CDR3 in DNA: TGTGCCAGCAGCCAAGCGACGAGACAGCGGGGGCCCGCCGGGGAGCTGTTTTTT. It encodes CASSQATRQRGPAGELFF.

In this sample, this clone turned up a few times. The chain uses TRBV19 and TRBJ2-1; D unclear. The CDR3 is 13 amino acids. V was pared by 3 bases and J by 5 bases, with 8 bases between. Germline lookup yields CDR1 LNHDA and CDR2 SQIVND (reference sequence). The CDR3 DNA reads TGTGCCAGTAGTATTATGCGGAACAATGAGCAGTTCTTC. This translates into CASSIMRNNEQFF.

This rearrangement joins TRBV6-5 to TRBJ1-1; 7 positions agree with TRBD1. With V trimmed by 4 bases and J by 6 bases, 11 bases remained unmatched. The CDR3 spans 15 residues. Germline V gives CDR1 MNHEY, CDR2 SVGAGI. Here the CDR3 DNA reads TGTGCCAGCAGTTCCCCCTCTACAGGGGCCGCTGAAGCTTTCTTT. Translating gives CASSSPSTGAAEAFF.

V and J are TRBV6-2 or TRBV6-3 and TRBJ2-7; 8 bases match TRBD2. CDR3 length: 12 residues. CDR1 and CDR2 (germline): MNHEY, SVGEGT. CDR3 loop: CASSYGSGSPLV. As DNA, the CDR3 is TGTGCCAGCAGTTATGGAAGCGGGAGTCCCCTCGTA.

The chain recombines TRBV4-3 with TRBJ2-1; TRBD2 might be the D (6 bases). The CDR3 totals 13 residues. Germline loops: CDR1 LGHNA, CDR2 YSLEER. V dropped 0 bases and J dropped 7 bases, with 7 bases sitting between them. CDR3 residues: CASSQEGGNEQFF. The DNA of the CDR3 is TGCGCCAGCAGCCAAGAGGGGGGAAATGAGCAGTTCTTC.

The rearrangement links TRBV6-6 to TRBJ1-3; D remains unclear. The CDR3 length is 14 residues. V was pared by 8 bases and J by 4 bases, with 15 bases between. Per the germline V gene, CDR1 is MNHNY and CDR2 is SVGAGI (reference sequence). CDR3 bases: TGTGCCAGCGGGTCGTTCGGCGGGGGAAACACCATATATTTT. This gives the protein CASGSFGGGNTIYF.

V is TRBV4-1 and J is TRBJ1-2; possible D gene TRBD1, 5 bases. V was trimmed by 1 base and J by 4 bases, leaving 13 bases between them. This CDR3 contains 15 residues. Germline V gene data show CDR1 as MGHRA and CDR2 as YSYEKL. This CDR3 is CASSQGTTDFYGYTF. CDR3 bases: TGCGCCAGCAGCCAAGGAACGACAGATTTCTATGGCTACACCTTC.

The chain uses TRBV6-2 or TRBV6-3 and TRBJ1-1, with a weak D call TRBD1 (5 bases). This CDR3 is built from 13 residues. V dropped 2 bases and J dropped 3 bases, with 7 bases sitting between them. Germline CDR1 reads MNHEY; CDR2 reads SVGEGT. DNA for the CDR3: TGTGCCAGCAGTTACGGGGGGTACACTGAAGCTTTCTTT. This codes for CASSYGGYTEAFF.

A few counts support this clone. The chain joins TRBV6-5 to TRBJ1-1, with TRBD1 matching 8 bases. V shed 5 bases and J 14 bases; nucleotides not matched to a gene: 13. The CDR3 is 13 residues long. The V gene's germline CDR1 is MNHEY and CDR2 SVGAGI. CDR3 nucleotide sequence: TGTGCCAGCAGTAGGACAGGGTCTATCCACCGCTTCTTT. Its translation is CASSRTGSIHRFF.

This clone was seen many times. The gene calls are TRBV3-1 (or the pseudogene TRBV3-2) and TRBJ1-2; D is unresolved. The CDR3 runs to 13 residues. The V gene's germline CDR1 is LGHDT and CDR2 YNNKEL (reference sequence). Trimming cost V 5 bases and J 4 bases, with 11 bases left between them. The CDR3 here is CASSSGLSYGYTF. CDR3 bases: TGTGCCAGCAGCTCCGGACTTAGCTATGGCTACACCTTC.

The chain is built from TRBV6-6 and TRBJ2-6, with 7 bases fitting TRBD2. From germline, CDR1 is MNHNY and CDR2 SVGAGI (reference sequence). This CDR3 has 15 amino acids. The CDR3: CAEAGVSSGANVLTF. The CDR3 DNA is TGTGCTGAGGCGGGGGTAAGCTCTGGGGCCAACGTCCTGACTTTC.

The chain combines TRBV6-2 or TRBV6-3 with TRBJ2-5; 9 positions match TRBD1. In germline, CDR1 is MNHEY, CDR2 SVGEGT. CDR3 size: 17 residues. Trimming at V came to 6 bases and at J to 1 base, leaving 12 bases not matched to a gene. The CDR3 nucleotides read TGTGCCAGCAGCCGAGACAGGGGGGGACTTTTCCAAGAGACCCAGTACTTC. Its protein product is CASSRDRGGLFQETQYF.

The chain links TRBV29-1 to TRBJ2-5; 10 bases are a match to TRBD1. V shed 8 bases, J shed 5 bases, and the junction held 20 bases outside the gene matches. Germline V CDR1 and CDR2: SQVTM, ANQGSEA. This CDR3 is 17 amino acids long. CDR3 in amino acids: CSIGPYRGTGALETQYF. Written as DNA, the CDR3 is TGCAGCATCGGTCCTTATAGAGGGACAGGGGCTCTGGAGACCCAGTACTTC.

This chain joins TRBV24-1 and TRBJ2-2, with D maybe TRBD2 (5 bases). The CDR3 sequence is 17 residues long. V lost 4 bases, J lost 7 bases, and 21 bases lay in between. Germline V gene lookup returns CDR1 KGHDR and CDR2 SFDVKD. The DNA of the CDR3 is TGTGCCACCAGTGACGTAGAGATGGCGGGTGGAGTCGGGGAGCTGTTTTTT. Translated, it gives CATSDVEMAGGVGELFF.

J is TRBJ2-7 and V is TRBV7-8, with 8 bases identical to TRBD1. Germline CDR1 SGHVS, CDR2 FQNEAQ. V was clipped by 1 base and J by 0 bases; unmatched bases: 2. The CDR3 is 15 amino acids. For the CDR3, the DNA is TGTGCCAGCAGCTTAGGGACAGGGATCTCCTACGAGCAGTACTTC. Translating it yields CASSLGTGISYEQYF.

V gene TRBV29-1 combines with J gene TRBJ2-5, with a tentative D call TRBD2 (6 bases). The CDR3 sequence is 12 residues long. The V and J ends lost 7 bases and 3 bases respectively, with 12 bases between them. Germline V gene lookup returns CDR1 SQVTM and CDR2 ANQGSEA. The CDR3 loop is CSAGTVKETQYF. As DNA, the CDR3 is TGCAGCGCGGGGACTGTAAAAGAGACCCAGTACTTC.

CDR3 sequence: CASSLGNSPRGYTF. CDR3 nucleotides: TGTGCCAGCAGCTTGGGAAACAGCCCTCGAGGCTACACCTTC. This chain uses TRBV5-6 with TRBJ1-2; D is unclear. V was pared by 0 bases and J by 8 bases, with 14 bases between. Germline V gives CDR1 SGHDT, CDR2 YYEEEE. CDR3 length: 14 amino acids.

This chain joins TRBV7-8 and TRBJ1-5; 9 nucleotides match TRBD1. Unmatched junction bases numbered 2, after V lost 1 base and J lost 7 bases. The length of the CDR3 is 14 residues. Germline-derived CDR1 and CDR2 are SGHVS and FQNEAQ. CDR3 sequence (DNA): TGTGCCAGCAGCTTAGTGGGACAGGGCCAGCCCCAGCATTTT. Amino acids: CASSLVGQGQPQHF.

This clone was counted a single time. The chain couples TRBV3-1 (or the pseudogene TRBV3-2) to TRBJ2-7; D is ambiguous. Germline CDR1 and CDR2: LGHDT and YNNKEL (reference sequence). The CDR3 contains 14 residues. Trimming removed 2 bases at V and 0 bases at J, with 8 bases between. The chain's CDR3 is CASSQKRASYEQYF. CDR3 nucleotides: TGTGCCAGCAGCCAAAAGAGAGCCTCCTACGAGCAGTACTTC.

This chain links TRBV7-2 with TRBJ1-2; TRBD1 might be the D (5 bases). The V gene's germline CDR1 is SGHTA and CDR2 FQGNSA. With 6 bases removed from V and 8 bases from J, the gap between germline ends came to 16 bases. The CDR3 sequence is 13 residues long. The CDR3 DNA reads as TGTGCCAGCAGACCCGCCCCGGGGGAAGGCTACACCTTC. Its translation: CASRPAPGEGYTF.

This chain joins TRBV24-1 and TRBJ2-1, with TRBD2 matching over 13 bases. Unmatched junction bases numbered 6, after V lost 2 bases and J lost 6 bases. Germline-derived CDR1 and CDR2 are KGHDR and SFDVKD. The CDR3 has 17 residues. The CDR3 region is CATSDSRTSGSSNEQFF. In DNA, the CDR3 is TGTGCCACCAGTGATTCGAGGACTAGCGGGAGTAGCAATGAGCAGTTCTTC.

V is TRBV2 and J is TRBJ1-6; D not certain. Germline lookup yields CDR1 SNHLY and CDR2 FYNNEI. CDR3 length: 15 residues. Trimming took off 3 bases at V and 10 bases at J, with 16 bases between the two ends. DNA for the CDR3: TGTGCCAGCAGTGACTGGACTCCAGTCCGCTCACCCCTCCACTTT. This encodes CASSDWTPVRSPLHF.

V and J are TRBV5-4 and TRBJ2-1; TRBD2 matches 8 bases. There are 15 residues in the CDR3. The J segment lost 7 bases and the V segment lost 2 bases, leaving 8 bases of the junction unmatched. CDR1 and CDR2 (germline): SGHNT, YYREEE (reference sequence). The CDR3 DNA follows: TGTGCCAGCAGCTTCGACACGGGGACTAGGAATGAGCAGTTCTTC. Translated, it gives CASSFDTGTRNEQFF. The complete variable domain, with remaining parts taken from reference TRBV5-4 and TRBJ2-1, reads ETGVTQSPTHLIKTRGQQVTLRCSSQSGHNTVSWYQQALGQGPQFIFQYYREEENGRGNFPPRFSGLQFPNYSSELNVNALELDDSALYLCASSFDTGTRNEQFFGPGTRLTVL.